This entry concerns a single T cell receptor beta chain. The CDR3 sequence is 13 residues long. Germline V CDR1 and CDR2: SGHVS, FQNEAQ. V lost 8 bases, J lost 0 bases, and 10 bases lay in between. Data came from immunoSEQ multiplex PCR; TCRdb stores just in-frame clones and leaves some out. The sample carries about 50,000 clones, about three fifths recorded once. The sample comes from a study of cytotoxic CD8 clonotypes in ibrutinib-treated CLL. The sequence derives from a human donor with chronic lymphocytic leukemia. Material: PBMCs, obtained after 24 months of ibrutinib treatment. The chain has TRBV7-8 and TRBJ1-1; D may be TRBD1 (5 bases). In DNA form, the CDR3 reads TGTGCCAGCGGCAGGGACGTGAACACTGAAGCTTTCTTT. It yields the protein CASGRDVNTEAFF.